A selection of T cell receptor beta chains follows, all from one sample in a study of blood T cell repertoires in COVID-19. The method was immunoSEQ multiplex PCR; TCRdb's version includes in-frame clones alone and lacks a portion of them. The sample yields tens of thousands of clones, roughly 88% seen once. The source material was peripheral blood. These receptors all come from a man aged 50 or older with active COVID-19. The CDR3 runs from the conserved cysteine through the conserved F or W. D genes are given only for firm matches. A row's size may be missing; if present it is once, few, many or a size class.

d_gene: TRBD1; abundance: .; v_gene: TRBV2; j_gene: TRBJ2-3; CDR3nt: TGTGCCAGCAGTGGACTATTGGGACAGTCAGACGACGCACGGGCAGATACGCAGTATTTT; CDR3aa: CASSGLLGQSDDARADTQYF
d_gene: .; abundance: .; v_gene: TRBV5-5; j_gene: TRBJ1-1; CDR3nt: TGTGCCAGCAGCTGGGAGGAGCTGAACACTGAAGCTTTCTTT; CDR3aa: CASSWEELNTEAFF
d_gene: .; abundance: .; v_gene: TRBV20-1; j_gene: TRBJ2-1; CDR3nt: TGCAGTGCTAGAGTCCCAAATGAGCAGTTCTTC; CDR3aa: CSARVPNEQFF
d_gene: TRBD2; abundance: .; v_gene: TRBV7-6; j_gene: TRBJ2-1; CDR3nt: TGTGCCAGCAGCTTAGTTTCCAGCGGGGGGATCTCCTACAATGAGCAGTTCTTC; CDR3aa: CASSLVSSGGISYNEQFF
d_gene: .; abundance: .; v_gene: TRBV5-4; j_gene: TRBJ2-2; CDR3nt: TGTGCCAGCAGCGACGGAGGGGAGACCGGGGAGCTGTTTTTT; CDR3aa: CASSDGGETGELFF
d_gene: .; abundance: .; v_gene: TRBV11-3; j_gene: TRBJ2-1; CDR3nt: TGTGCCAGCAGCTCACATACAGGGATCTACAATGAGCAGTTCTTC; CDR3aa: CASSSHTGIYNEQFF
d_gene: TRBD1; abundance: .; v_gene: TRBV2; j_gene: TRBJ1-5; CDR3nt: TGTGCCAGCAAAAGACAGGGGAACCAGCCCCAGCATTTT; CDR3aa: CASKRQGNQPQHF
d_gene: .; abundance: .; v_gene: TRBV12-3/TRBV12-4; j_gene: TRBJ2-7; CDR3nt: TGTGCCAGCACCTCGGACGGGGCCTACGAGCAGTACTTC; CDR3aa: CASTSDGAYEQYF
d_gene: TRBD1; abundance: .; v_gene: TRBV5-1; j_gene: TRBJ2-1; CDR3nt: TGCGCCAGCAGCCTGGGGTCGCAGGGGGACAATGAGCAGTTCTTC; CDR3aa: CASSLGSQGDNEQFF
d_gene: .; abundance: .; v_gene: TRBV20-1; j_gene: TRBJ1-3; CDR3nt: TGCAGTGTCGGACAGGGAAACACCATATATTTT; CDR3aa: CSVGQGNTIYF
d_gene: TRBD2; abundance: .; v_gene: TRBV4-1; j_gene: TRBJ2-1; CDR3nt: TGCGCCACCTCGGTAGCGGGGGCGGGGTTTGAGCAGTTCTTC; CDR3aa: CATSVAGAGFEQFF
d_gene: TRBD1; abundance: .; v_gene: TRBV3-1/TRBV3-2; j_gene: TRBJ1-2; CDR3nt: TGTGCCAGCAGCCCGGGACAGTTTTATGGCTACACCTTC; CDR3aa: CASSPGQFYGYTF
d_gene: TRBD1; abundance: .; v_gene: TRBV9; j_gene: TRBJ2-5; CDR3nt: TGTGCCAGCAGCATTCCGAGGACAGGGGGCGGAGAGACCCAGTACTTC; CDR3aa: CASSIPRTGGGETQYF
d_gene: .; abundance: .; v_gene: TRBV9; j_gene: TRBJ2-3; CDR3nt: TGTGCCAGCACCAGGGATTGGACAGATACGCAGTATTTT; CDR3aa: CASTRDWTDTQYF
d_gene: TRBD1; abundance: .; v_gene: TRBV19; j_gene: TRBJ2-7; CDR3nt: TGTGCCAGTAGAAGGACAGGGGGCAACGAGCAGTACTTC; CDR3aa: CASRRTGGNEQYF
d_gene: TRBD1; abundance: .; v_gene: TRBV4-1; j_gene: TRBJ1-1; CDR3nt: TGCGCCAGCAGCCAAGCTATAACGGGACAGGGTGACTCTGAAGCTTTCTTT; CDR3aa: CASSQAITGQGDSEAFF
d_gene: .; abundance: .; v_gene: TRBV12-3/TRBV12-4; j_gene: TRBJ1-4; CDR3nt: TGTGCCAGCAGTTTTTTGGGCATCGAAGAACTGTTTTTT; CDR3aa: CASSFLGIEELFF
d_gene: .; abundance: .; v_gene: TRBV6-5; j_gene: TRBJ2-3; CDR3nt: TGTGCCAGCAGTCCGCCGGAGGCCGCAGATACGCAGTATTTT; CDR3aa: CASSPPEAADTQYF
d_gene: .; abundance: .; v_gene: TRBV28; j_gene: TRBJ1-2; CDR3nt: TGTGCCAGCACCTCCTCGGCAGGCTATGGCTACACCTTC; CDR3aa: CASTSSAGYGYTF
d_gene: TRBD2; abundance: .; v_gene: TRBV7-9; j_gene: TRBJ2-1; CDR3nt: TGTGCCAGCAGCCCGGGCGGGGGACTAGCGGGTTTCTACAATGAGCAGTTCTTC; CDR3aa: CASSPGGGLAGFYNEQFF
d_gene: .; abundance: once; v_gene: TRBV7-9; j_gene: TRBJ2-3; CDR3nt: TGTGCCAGCAGGGCGCGGGGTGATACGCAGTATTTT; CDR3aa: CASRARGDTQYF
d_gene: TRBD1; abundance: .; v_gene: TRBV6-5; j_gene: TRBJ1-1; CDR3nt: TGTGCCAGCAGTTCCCCTACGAGGGGGCTCGGTGCTTTCTTT; CDR3aa: CASSSPTRGLGAFF
d_gene: .; abundance: once; v_gene: TRBV4-3; j_gene: TRBJ1-3; CDR3nt: TGCGCCAGCAGCCAAGATCTTGACTTTGGAAACACCATATATTTT; CDR3aa: CASSQDLDFGNTIYF
d_gene: .; abundance: .; v_gene: TRBV5-1; j_gene: TRBJ2-3; CDR3nt: TGCGCCAGCAGCTCAGTCAAGGGGACATCAGATACGCAGTATTTT; CDR3aa: CASSSVKGTSDTQYF
d_gene: TRBD1; abundance: once; v_gene: TRBV9; j_gene: TRBJ2-2; CDR3nt: TGTGCCAGCAGCGTAGCTACGACAGGGGCCGGGGAGCTGTTTTTT; CDR3aa: CASSVATTGAGELFF
d_gene: TRBD1; abundance: .; v_gene: TRBV7-9; j_gene: TRBJ2-5; CDR3nt: TGTGCCAGCAGCACTGACAGGGGGCAAGAGACCCAGTACTTC; CDR3aa: CASSTDRGQETQYF
d_gene: .; abundance: .; v_gene: TRBV6-5; j_gene: TRBJ2-7; CDR3nt: TGTGCCAGCAGTTACGAGTGGGGGCACGGGCAGTACTTC; CDR3aa: CASSYEWGHGQYF
d_gene: .; abundance: .; v_gene: TRBV6-5; j_gene: TRBJ1-1; CDR3nt: TGTGCCAGCAGGAAGGGGACATTGAACACTGAAGCTTTCTTT; CDR3aa: CASRKGTLNTEAFF